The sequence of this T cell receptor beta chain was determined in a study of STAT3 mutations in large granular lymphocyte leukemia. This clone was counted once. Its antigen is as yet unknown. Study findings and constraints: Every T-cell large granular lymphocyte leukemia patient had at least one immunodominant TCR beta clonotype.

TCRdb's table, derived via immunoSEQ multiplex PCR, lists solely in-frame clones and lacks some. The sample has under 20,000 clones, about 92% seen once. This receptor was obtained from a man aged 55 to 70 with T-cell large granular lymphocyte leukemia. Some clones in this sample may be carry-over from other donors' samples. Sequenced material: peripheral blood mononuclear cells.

This chain's CDR3 is CASSRNQPQHF. CDR3 DNA: TGTGCCAGCAGCCGAAATCAGCCCCAGCATTTT. The chain carries TRBV28 and TRBJ1-5; D not certain. Germline V gives CDR1 MDHEN, CDR2 SYDVKM. V was trimmed by 6 bases and J by 4 bases, leaving 4 bases between them. The CDR3 covers 11 residues.